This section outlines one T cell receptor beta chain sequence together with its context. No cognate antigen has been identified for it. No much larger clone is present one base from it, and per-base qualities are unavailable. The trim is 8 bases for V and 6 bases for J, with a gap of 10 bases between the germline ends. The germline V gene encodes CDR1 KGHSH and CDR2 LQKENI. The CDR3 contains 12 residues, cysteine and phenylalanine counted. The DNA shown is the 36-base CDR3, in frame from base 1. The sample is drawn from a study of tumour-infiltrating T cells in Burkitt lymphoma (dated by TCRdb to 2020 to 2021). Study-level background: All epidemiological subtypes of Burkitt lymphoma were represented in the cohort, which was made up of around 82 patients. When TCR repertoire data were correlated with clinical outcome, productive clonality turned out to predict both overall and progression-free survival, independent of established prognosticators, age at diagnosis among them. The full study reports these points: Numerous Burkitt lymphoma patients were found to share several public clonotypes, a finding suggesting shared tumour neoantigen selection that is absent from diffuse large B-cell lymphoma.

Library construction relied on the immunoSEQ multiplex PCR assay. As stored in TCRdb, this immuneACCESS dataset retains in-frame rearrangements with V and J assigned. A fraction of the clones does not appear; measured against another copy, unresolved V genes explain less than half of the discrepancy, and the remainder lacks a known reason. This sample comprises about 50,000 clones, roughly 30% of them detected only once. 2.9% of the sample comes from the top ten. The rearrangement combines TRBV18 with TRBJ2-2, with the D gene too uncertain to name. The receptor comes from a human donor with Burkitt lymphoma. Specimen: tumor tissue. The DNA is TGTGCCAGCCATCTTTCCCCCGGGGAGCTGTTTTTT. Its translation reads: CASHLSPGELFF.